The T cell receptor beta chain described here comes from a study of T cell repertoires in cytomegalovirus infection (dated by TCRdb to about 2019). Turning to the overall study: Donor HLA type was relevant to the analysis, as public TCR beta signatures indicated carriage of CMV infection together with the matching HLA type.

For sequencing, an Illumina HiSeq 1500 was employed. TCRdb ran its own pipeline on the public reads, namely fastp trimming at Q25 and MiXCR clone calling, and kept in-frame beta chains. Every CDR3 protein is listed once, alongside the most common genes and DNA of its rows. For this sample there are approximately 700,000 distinct CDR3 sequences; about 40% appear just once. The ten largest clones represent 2.5% to 3.5% of the sample. Worth noting for this clonotype: Its specific antigen is unknown. Base-call qualities are not available, and no considerably larger clone is one nucleotide away.

From cysteine to phenylalanine, the CDR3 is 15 amino acids long. Only the CDR3 region is kept as DNA, spanning 45 bases read in frame from base 1. V trim: 5 bases; J trim: 2 bases; unmatched bases: 9. The germline V gene specifies SGHTA as CDR1 and FQGNSA as CDR2. Overall results and qualifications from the work: The ex vivo response was dominated by HLA-C-restricted CMV-specific TCR beta clonotypes, and the single most frequent clonotype in two of eight donors was supplied by these HLA-C-restricted clonotypes. Cumulative frequency of public TCR beta family members discriminated carriers of CMV infection plus the relevant HLA type in this cohort and an independent roughly 320-donor cohort.

This sequence uses TRBV7-2 and TRBJ2-7; TRBD2 matches 7 bases in the middle. The sequence was obtained from a human donor in good health (CMV status not recorded). Some clones in this sample may be carry-over from other donors' samples. Sample: PBMCs. The DNA reads as follows: TGTGCCAGCAGCCCCCAGCCGGGAGGAACCTACGAGCAGTACTTC. Translation gives CASSPQPGGTYEQYF. Beyond the CDR3, the reference TRBV7-2 and TRBJ2-7 genes provide the residues; the full variable domain reads: GAGVSQSPSNKVTEKGKDVELRCDPISGHTALYWYRQSLGQGLEFLIYFQGNSAPDKSGLPSDRFSAERTGGSVSTLTIQRTQQEDSAVYLCASSPQPGGTYEQYFGPGTRLTVT.